The 29 T cell receptor beta chains below come from one sample, sequenced in a study of cytomegalovirus exposure and HLA in healthy donors. PCR involved 60 Vbeta and 13 Jbeta primers. TCRdb's table, derived via immunoSEQ multiplex PCR, lists solely in-frame clones and lacks some. The sample has 100,000 to 150,000 clones, 81% seen once. The sample taken for sequencing was PBMCs. These receptors all come from a young man in good health and CMV-seronegative.

V and J are TRBV5-1 and TRBJ1-6, with 10 bases fitting TRBD1. Germline CDR1 and CDR2: SGHRS and YFSETQ. V was pared by 4 bases and J by 8 bases, with 12 bases of the junction left unmatched. CDR3 length: 17 residues. CDR3 sequence (DNA): TGCGCCAGCAGCCCCGGGACAGGGGTTCTCCCGGATTCACCCCTCCACTTT. Its protein product is CASSPGTGVLPDSPLHF.

The chain uses TRBV15 and TRBJ2-3; D might be TRBD2 (5 bases). V gave up 5 bases and J gave up 0 bases, with 12 bases separating them. Germline V gene lookup returns CDR1 LNHNV and CDR2 YYDKDF (reference sequence). CDR3 length: 15 residues. CDR3 in DNA: TGTGCCACCAGCCGGGAACCCTCTAGCACAGATACGCAGTATTTT. This gives the protein CATSREPSSTDTQYF.

The count of this clone is one. The chain joins TRBV14 to TRBJ2-1; 15 bases match TRBD2. The germline gives CDR1 SGHDN, CDR2 FVKESK. The CDR3 consists of 20 residues. V lost 3 bases and J lost 3; bases outside the gene matches: 12. The CDR3 loop is CASSQDRTSGGASNYNEQFF. Here the CDR3 DNA reads TGTGCCAGCAGCCAGGACCGGACTAGCGGGGGGGCATCGAACTACAATGAGCAGTTCTTC. The complete variable domain, with remaining parts taken from reference TRBV14 and TRBJ2-1, reads EAGVTQFPSHSVIEKGQTVTLRCDPISGHDNLYWYRRVMGKEIKFLLHFVKESKQDESGMPNNRFLAERTGGTYSTLKVQPAELEDSGVYFCASSQDRTSGGASNYNEQFFGPGTRLTVL.

This chain connects TRBV11-2 to TRBJ2-7; D is perhaps TRBD2 (7 bases). The CDR3 is made up of 16 amino acids. The germline V gene encodes CDR1 SGHAT and CDR2 FQNNGV. V was shortened by 5 bases and J by 5 bases, with 22 bases between the two germline ends. CDR3 protein: CASSRRVQGGGDEQYF. CDR3 DNA: TGTGCCAGCAGCCGCCGAGTGCAAGGGGGGGGCGACGAGCAGTACTTC.

The J gene is TRBJ1-5, the V gene TRBV11-3; D not resolved. Germline V gene data show CDR1 as SGHNT and CDR2 as YENEEA. The germline V and J ends were trimmed by 0 bases and 0 bases, with 18 bases remaining between them. The CDR3 is 19 residues long. The CDR3 loop is CASSLDPSPLTYSNQPQHF. CDR3 nucleotide sequence: TGTGCCAGCAGCTTAGATCCCTCCCCTTTAACCTATAGCAATCAGCCCCAGCATTTT.

The chain recombines TRBV27 with TRBJ2-7, with 8 bases aligning to TRBD2. CDR3 length: 14 residues. CDR1 MNHEY and CDR2 SMNVEV come from the germline V gene (reference sequence). J lost 2 bases, V lost 3 bases, and 3 bases had no gene match. CDR3 region: CASSFSGVAYEQYF. CDR3 DNA sequence: TGTGCCAGCAGTTTTAGCGGGGTAGCCTACGAGCAGTACTTC.

This chain links TRBV28 with TRBJ1-2, with D hard to call. Germline loops: CDR1 MDHEN, CDR2 SYDVKM. This CDR3 spans 14 amino acids. The V gene lost 6 bases and the J gene lost 7 bases, with 18 bases spanning the gap. CDR3 DNA: TGTGCCAGCAGCCCCGTCATCCGGAGGGTTGGCTACACCTTC. Translation: CASSPVIRRVGYTF.

This sequence joins TRBV6-6 and TRBJ1-1; 11 bases are shared with TRBD1. CDR3 length equals 15 residues. The germline V gene has CDR1 MNHNY and CDR2 SVGAGI (reference sequence). With 6 bases clipped from V and 7 bases from J, the junction kept 10 bases outside the gene matches. In DNA, the CDR3 is TGTGCCAGCAGCTTCGGACAGGGGGCGCGTATTGAAGCTTTCTTT. As protein: CASSFGQGARIEAFF.

The rearrangement links TRBV5-1 to TRBJ1-1; a possible D gene is TRBD1 (5 bases). CDR3 size: 14 residues. Trimming cost V 4 bases and J 3 bases, with 13 bases left between them. Germline V gene lookup returns CDR1 SGHRS and CDR2 YFSETQ. The CDR3 loop reads CASSPSSGDTEAFF. Written as DNA, the CDR3 is TGCGCCAGCAGCCCTAGTTCGGGGGACACTGAAGCTTTCTTT.

The gene calls are TRBV20-1 and TRBJ1-1; D uncertain. Germline V gene lookup returns CDR1 DFQATT and CDR2 SNEGSKA (reference sequence). V was trimmed by 6 bases and J by 9 bases, leaving 8 bases between them. The CDR3 covers 9 residues. The CDR3 bases are TGCAGTGCACCACAGCAAGCTTTCTTT. It specifies CSAPQQAFF.

The CDR3 spells CASSQERASGGASSYNEQFF. The CDR3 nucleotides read TGTGCCAGCAGCCAAGAACGGGCTAGCGGGGGGGCTAGCTCCTACAATGAGCAGTTCTTC. The chain recombines TRBV4-2 with TRBJ2-1; 12 bases agree with TRBD2. Looked up from germline, CDR1 is LGHNA and CDR2 is YNFKEQ. J lost 0 bases, V lost 0 bases, and 9 bases had no gene match. This CDR3 contains 20 residues.

The V gene is TRBV7-9, the J gene TRBJ2-7; weak D call: TRBD1 (6 bases). V lost 2 bases and J 5 bases, leaving 10 bases between the germline ends. Germline V gives CDR1 SEHNR, CDR2 FQNEAQ (reference sequence). The CDR3 sequence is 13 residues long. The CDR3: CASSLHREDEQYF. CDR3 DNA sequence: TGTGCCAGCAGCTTACACAGGGAAGACGAGCAGTACTTC.

V is TRBV7-2 and J is TRBJ2-5; TRBD2 is a possible D gene (5 bases). Germline V gene data show CDR1 as SGHTA and CDR2 as FQGNSA. V lost 4 bases to trimming and J lost 2 bases, with 11 bases between them. The CDR3 runs to 14 residues. CDR3 in DNA: TGTGCCAGCAGCTCCGGTGGAGGACAAGAGACCCAGTACTTC. Its protein is CASSSGGGQETQYF. The variable domain in full, completed from reference TRBV7-2 and TRBJ2-5, reads GAGVSQSPSNKVTEKGKDVELRCDPISGHTALYWYRQSLGQGLEFLIYFQGNSAPDKSGLPSDRFSAERTGGSVSTLTIQRTQQEDSAVYLCASSSGGGQETQYFGPGTRLLVL.

This chain connects TRBV6-5 to TRBJ1-4; a weak D match, TRBD1 (6 bases). V gave up 5 bases and J gave up 3 bases, with 13 bases separating them. This CDR3 is 15 amino acids long. CDR1 and CDR2 (germline): MNHEY, SVGAGI. The CDR3 region is CASSPSDSSNEKLFF. The DNA of the CDR3 is TGTGCCAGCAGTCCCTCGGACAGCTCTAATGAAAAACTGTTTTTT.

V usage is TRBV5-1 and J usage is TRBJ2-1; the D gene is possibly TRBD1 (6 bases). Looked up from germline, CDR1 is SGHRS and CDR2 is YFSETQ. V was clipped by 0 bases and J by 2 bases, with 9 bases between them. The CDR3 is made up of 15 amino acids. CDR3 in amino acids: CASSLDGGAYNEQFF. The CDR3 nucleotides are TGCGCCAGCAGCTTGGATGGGGGCGCCTACAATGAGCAGTTCTTC.

This chain connects TRBV4-3 to TRBJ2-7; D may be TRBD2 (6 bases). The CDR3 is 14 amino acids. CDR1 is LGHNA, CDR2 YSLEER, per germline. Trimming left V 2 bases short and J 2 bases short, with 10 bases between. The CDR3 region is CASSQTRLAYEQYF. CDR3 nucleotides: TGCGCCAGCAGCCAAACCAGACTAGCCTACGAGCAGTACTTC.

This sequence joins TRBV6-4 and TRBJ1-6; D unresolved. V was cut by 2 bases and J by 10 bases, with 15 bases left in between. The V gene's germline CDR1 is MRHNA and CDR2 SNTAGT. The CDR3 is 15 residues long. The CDR3, as DNA: TGTGCCAGCAGTGACCTCCCCGGACTGGGATCACCCCTCCACTTT. Protein product: CASSDLPGLGSPLHF.

The gene calls are TRBV25-1 and TRBJ2-7; D might be TRBD2 (6 bases). CDR1 is MGHDK and CDR2 is SYGVNS in the germline V gene. The CDR3 contains 16 residues. V was trimmed by 1 base and J by 1 base, leaving 14 bases between them. The CDR3 protein is CASSESPPDYSYEQYF. CDR3 coding DNA: TGTGCCAGCAGTGAATCTCCCCCGGACTATTCCTACGAGCAGTACTTC.

The chain joins TRBV6-5 to TRBJ1-5; 11 bases align to TRBD1. Unmatched junction bases numbered 1, after V lost 6 bases and J lost 0 bases. The germline V gene encodes CDR1 MNHEY and CDR2 SVGAGI. The CDR3 totals 15 residues. CDR3 in DNA: TGTGCCAGCAGGGGGACAGGGGGTAGCAATCAGCCCCAGCATTTT. This translates into CASRGTGGSNQPQHF.

The chain links TRBV19 to TRBJ2-3, with 7 nucleotides matching TRBD1. Germline CDR1 and CDR2: LNHDA and SQIVND (reference sequence). The CDR3 covers 15 residues. The J segment lost 0 bases and the V segment lost 3 bases, leaving 3 bases of the junction unmatched. The CDR3: CASSIDRDSTDTQYF. The CDR3 DNA is TGTGCCAGTAGTATTGACAGGGACAGCACAGATACGCAGTATTTT.

J is TRBJ1-1 and V is TRBV9, with 7 bases fitting TRBD1. CDR1 is SGDLS and CDR2 is YYNGEE in the germline V gene. V trimming: 4 bases; J trimming: 5 bases; junction bases outside the gene matches: 11. The CDR3 is 15 residues long. CDR3 sequence (DNA): TGTGCCAGCAGCCCCACCACAGGGGAATGGACTGAAGCTTTCTTT. This translates into CASSPTTGEWTEAFF. Looking up the rest from reference TRBV9 and TRBJ1-1 gives the full variable domain: DSGVTQTPKHLITATGQRVTLRCSPRSGDLSVYWYQQSLDQGLQFLIQYYNGEERAKGNILERFSAQQFPDLHSELNLSSLELGDSALYFCASSPTTGEWTEAFFGQGTRLTVV.

V gene TRBV4-3 combines with J gene TRBJ1-6; TRBD1 matches at 7 bases. This CDR3 is built from 16 residues. V lost 2 bases, J lost 10 bases, and 11 bases stayed unmatched. Germline V lookup: CDR1 LGHNA, CDR2 YSLEER. For the CDR3, the DNA is TGCGCCAGCAGCCAAACCCTAGGACAGGTTGGATCACCCCTCCACTTT. Translating it yields CASSQTLGQVGSPLHF.

Only one count was recorded for this clone. One end of the junction fails to match germline, which may point to a read error. The rearrangement joins TRBV7-9 to TRBJ1-1; D is undetermined. CDR1 and CDR2 (germline): SEHNR, FQNEAQ (reference sequence). This CDR3 contains 13 residues. The CDR3 nucleotides read TGTTCCAGCAGCTCTTTAATGAACACTGAAGCTTTCTTT. This translates into CSSSSLMNTEAFF.

CDR3 protein: CASSLQTGVQPQHF. Written as DNA, the CDR3 is TGTGCCAGCAGTTTACAGACAGGGGTTCAGCCCCAGCATTTT. The genes are TRBV27 and TRBJ1-5; 8 bases line up with TRBD1. From germline, CDR1 is MNHEY and CDR2 SMNVEV (reference sequence). V lost 2 bases to trimming and J lost 6 bases; unmatched junction nucleotides: 3. There are 14 residues in the CDR3.

In its sample, this clone was seen a few times. This chain joins TRBV7-9 and TRBJ1-1, with D maybe TRBD1 (5 bases). The CDR3 extends over 13 amino acids. Trimming left V 5 bases short and J 8 bases short, with 15 bases between. Germline V gives CDR1 SEHNR, CDR2 FQNEAQ (reference sequence). The CDR3 DNA is TGTGCCAGCAGCCCAGTAAGCCAGGGAGAAGCTTTCTTT. It codes for CASSPVSQGEAFF.

This chain uses TRBV7-9 with TRBJ1-1; D not certain. The germline V gene has CDR1 SEHNR and CDR2 FQNEAQ (reference sequence). V was shortened by 5 bases and J by 3 bases, with 10 bases between the two germline ends. The CDR3 has 13 amino acids. The DNA for the CDR3 is TGTGCCAGCAGCCCAGGTGGTTACACTGAAGCTTTCTTT. Translating it yields CASSPGGYTEAFF.

The chain has TRBV7-2 and TRBJ2-7; 11 bases align to TRBD1. Looked up from germline, CDR1 is SGHTA and CDR2 is FQGNSA. The CDR3 sequence is 15 residues long. J was trimmed by 5 bases and V by 2 bases; bases with no gene match: 5. The CDR3 here is CASSLPGQGEHEQYF. DNA for the CDR3: TGTGCCAGCAGCTTACCGGGACAGGGGGAGCACGAGCAGTACTTC.

Points on this clone: Other nucleotide sequences from this sample produce the same CDR3. This rearrangement joins TRBV5-4 to TRBJ1-2; D not certain. Germline-derived CDR1 and CDR2 are SGHNT and YYREEE (reference sequence). V was pared by 0 bases and J by 4 bases, with 4 bases between. This CDR3 has 12 residues. The CDR3 region has the DNA TGTGCCAGCAGCTTGGACAGCTATGGCTACACCTTC. It codes for CASSLDSYGYTF. Using reference TRBV5-4 and TRBJ1-2 for the parts outside the CDR3, the full variable domain is ETGVTQSPTHLIKTRGQQVTLRCSSQSGHNTVSWYQQALGQGPQFIFQYYREEENGRGNFPPRFSGLQFPNYSSELNVNALELDDSALYLCASSLDSYGYTFGSGTRLTVV.

The genes are TRBV29-1 and TRBJ1-4, with 7 positions matching TRBD1. Germline CDR1 and CDR2: SQVTM and ANQGSEA. The CDR3 is 13 residues long. V was pared by 7 bases and J by 4 bases, with 6 bases of the junction left unmatched. CDR3 nucleotides: TGCAGCGCGGAGACAGGGCTTAATGAAAAACTGTTTTTT. Protein product: CSAETGLNEKLFF.